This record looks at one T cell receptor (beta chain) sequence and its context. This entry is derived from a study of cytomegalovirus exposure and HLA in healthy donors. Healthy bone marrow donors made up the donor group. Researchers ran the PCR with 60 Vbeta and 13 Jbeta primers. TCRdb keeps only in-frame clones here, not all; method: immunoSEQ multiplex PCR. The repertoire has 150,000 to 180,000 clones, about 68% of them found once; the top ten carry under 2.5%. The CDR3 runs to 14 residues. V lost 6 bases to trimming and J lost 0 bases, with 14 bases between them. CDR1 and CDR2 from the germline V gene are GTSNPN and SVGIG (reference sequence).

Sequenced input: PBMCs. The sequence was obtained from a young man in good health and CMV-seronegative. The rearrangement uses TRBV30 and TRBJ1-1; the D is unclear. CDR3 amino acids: CACNPSDMNTEAFF. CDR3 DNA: TGTGCCTGTAACCCAAGTGACATGAACACTGAAGCTTTCTTT.